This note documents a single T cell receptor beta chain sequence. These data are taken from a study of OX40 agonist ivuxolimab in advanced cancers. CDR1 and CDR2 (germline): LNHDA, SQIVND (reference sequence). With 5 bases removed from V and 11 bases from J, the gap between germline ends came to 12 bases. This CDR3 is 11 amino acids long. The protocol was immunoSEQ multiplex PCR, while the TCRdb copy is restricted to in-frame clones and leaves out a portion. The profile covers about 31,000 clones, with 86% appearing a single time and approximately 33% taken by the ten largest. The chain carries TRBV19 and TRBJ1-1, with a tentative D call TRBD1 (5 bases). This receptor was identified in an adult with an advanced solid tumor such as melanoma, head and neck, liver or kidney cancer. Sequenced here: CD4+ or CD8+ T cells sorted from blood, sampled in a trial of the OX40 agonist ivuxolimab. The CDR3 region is CASSYGWDAFF. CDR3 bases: TGTGCCAGTAGTTACGGGTGGGACGCTTTCTTT. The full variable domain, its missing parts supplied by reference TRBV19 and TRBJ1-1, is DGGITQSPKYLFRKEGQNVTLSCEQNLNHDAMYWYRQDPGQGLRLIYYSQIVNDFQKGDIAEGYSVSREKKESFPLTVTSAQKNPTAFYLCASSYGWDAFFGQGTRLTVV.